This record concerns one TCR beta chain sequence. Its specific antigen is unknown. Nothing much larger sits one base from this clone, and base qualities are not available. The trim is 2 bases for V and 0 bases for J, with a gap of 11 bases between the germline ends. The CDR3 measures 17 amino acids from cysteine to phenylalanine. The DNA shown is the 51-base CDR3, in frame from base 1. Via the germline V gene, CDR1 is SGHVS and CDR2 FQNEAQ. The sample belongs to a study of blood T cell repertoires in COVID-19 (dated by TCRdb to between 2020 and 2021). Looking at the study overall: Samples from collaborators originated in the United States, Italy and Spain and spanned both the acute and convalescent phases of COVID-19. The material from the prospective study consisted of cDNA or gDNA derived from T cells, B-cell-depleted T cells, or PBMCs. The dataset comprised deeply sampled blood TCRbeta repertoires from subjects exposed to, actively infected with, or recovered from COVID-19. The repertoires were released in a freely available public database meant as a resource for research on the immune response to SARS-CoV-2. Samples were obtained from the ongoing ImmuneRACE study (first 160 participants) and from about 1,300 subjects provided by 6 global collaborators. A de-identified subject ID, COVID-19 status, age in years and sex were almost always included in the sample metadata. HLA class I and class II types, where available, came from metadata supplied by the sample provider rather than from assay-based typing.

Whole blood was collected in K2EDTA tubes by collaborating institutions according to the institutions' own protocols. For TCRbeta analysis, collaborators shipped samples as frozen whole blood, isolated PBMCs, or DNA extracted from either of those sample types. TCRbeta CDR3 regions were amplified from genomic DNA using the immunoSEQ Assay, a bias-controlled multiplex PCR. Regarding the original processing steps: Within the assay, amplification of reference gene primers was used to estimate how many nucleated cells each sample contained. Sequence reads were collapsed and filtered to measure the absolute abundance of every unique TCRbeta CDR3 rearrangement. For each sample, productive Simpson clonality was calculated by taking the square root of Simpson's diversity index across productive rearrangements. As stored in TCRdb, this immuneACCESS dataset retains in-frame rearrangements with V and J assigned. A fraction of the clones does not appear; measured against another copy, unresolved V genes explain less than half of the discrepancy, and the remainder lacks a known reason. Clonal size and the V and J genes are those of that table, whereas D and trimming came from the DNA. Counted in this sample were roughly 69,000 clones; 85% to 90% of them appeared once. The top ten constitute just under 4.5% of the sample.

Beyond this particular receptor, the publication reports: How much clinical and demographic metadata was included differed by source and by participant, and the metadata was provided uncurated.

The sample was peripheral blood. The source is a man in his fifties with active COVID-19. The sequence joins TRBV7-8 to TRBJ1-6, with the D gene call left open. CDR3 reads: CASSLNVGSSYNSPLHF. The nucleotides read TGTGCCAGCAGCTTAAACGTCGGGAGCTCCTATAATTCACCCCTCCACTTT.